This TCR beta chain was identified in a study of blood T cell repertoires in COVID-19. This CDR3 region has 12 residues. The germline V and J ends were trimmed by 10 bases and 8 bases, with 17 bases remaining between them. Assay: immunoSEQ multiplex PCR; the TCRdb copy retains only in-frame clones and omits some. The data show 180,000 or so clones, roughly 84% seen once. The chain links TRBV12-3 or TRBV12-4 to TRBJ1-2; a possible D gene is TRBD1 (6 bases). This sequence was found in a man aged 35 to 55 who had recovered from COVID-19. The sample was PBMCs or T cells enriched from blood (not recorded which). CDR3 coding DNA: TGTGCCACTACCCTGGGGGCCGGCGGCTACACCTTC. Residues: CATTLGAGGYTF.